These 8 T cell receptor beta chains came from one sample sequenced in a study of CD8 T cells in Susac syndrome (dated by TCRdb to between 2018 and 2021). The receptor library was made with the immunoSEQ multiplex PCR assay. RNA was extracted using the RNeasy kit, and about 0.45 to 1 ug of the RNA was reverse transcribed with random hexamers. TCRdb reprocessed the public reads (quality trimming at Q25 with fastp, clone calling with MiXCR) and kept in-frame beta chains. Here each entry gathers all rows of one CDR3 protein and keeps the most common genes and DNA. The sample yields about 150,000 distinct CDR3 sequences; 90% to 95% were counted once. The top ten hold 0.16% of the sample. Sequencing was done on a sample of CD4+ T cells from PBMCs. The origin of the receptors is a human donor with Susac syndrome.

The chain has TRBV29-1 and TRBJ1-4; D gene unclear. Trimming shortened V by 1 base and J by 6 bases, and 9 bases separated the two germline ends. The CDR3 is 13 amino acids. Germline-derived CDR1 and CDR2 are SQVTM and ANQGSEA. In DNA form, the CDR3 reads TGCAGCGTTGAAGGCCACGAGGATGAAAAACTGTTTTTT. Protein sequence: CSVEGHEDEKLFF.

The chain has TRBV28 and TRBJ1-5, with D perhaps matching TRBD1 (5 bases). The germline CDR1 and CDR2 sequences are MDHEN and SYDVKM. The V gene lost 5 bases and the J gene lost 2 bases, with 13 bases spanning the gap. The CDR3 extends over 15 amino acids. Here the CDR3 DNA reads TGTGCCAGCAGTCGAGACAGCGGGGGCAATCAGCCCCAGCATTTT. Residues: CASSRDSGGNQPQHF.

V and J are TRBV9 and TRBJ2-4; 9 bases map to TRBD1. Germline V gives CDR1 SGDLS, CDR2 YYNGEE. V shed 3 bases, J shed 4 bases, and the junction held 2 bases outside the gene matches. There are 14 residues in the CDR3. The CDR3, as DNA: TGTGCCAGCAGCGCCGGGACAGGGAAAAACATTCAGTACTTC. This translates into CASSAGTGKNIQYF.

In DNA form, the CDR3 reads TGCAGCGTTGAGGGGGAGGCTGGAAACACCATATATTTT. Translated, it gives CSVEGEAGNTIYF. The rearrangement joins TRBV29-1 to TRBJ1-3; D perhaps matches TRBD1 (5 bases). The ends were cut back, 3 bases at V and 2 bases at J, with 8 bases in the middle. The CDR3 runs 13 residues. Germline lookup yields CDR1 SQVTM and CDR2 ANQGSEA. Complete variable domain (other parts from reference TRBV29-1 and TRBJ1-3): SAVISQKPSRDICQRGTSLTIQCQVDSQVTMMFWYRQQPGQSLTLIATANQGSEATYESGFVIDKFPISRPNLTFSTLTVSNMSPEDSSIYLCSVEGEAGNTIYFGEGSWLTVV.

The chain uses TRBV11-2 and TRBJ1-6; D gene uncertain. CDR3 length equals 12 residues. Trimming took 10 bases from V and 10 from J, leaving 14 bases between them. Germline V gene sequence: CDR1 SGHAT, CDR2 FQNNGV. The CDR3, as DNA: TGTGCCACCTCAGCGGTTGGCTCACCCCTCCACTTT. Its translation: CATSAVGSPLHF.

CDR3 protein: CASRRGNYDTGELFF. CDR3 nucleotide sequence: TGTGCCAGCAGGAGGGGGAATTATGACACCGGGGAGCTGTTTTTT. The gene calls are TRBV14 and TRBJ2-2; weak D call: TRBD1 (6 bases). The CDR3 length is 15 residues. V lost 6 bases and J lost 3, with 14 bases in between. CDR1 and CDR2 from the germline V gene are SGHDN and FVKESK.

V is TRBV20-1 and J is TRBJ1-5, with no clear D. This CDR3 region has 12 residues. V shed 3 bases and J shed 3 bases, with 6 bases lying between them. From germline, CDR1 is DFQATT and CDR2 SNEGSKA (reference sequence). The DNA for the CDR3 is TGCAGTGCTAGTAGGCCCAATCAGCCCCAGCATTTT. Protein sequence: CSASRPNQPQHF.

The CDR3 coding sequence is TGCAGTGCTTCCCGACAGGGTACCACCTACGAGCAGTACTTC. This translates into CSASRQGTTYEQYF. The chain links TRBV20-1 to TRBJ2-7; 7 bases match TRBD1. The germline gives CDR1 DFQATT, CDR2 SNEGSKA (reference sequence). The CDR3 extends over 14 amino acids. V dropped 5 bases and J dropped 2; count of bases not matched to a gene: 9.